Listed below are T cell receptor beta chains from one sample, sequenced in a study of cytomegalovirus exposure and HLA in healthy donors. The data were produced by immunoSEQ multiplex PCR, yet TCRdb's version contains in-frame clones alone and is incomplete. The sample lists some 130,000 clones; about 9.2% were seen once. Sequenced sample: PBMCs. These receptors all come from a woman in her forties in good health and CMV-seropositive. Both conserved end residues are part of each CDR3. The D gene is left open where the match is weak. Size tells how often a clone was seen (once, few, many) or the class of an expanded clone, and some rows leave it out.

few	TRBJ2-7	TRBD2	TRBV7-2	CASRMTSGYEQYF	TGTGCCAGCAGAATGACTAGCGGCTACGAGCAGTACTTC
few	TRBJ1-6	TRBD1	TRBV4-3	CASSQETGAVNNSPLHF	TGCGCCAGCAGCCAAGAGACAGGGGCGGTGAATAATTCACCCCTCCACTTT
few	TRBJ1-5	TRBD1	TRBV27	CASSSGTGGNQPQHF	TGTGCCAGCAGTTCCGGGACAGGGGGCAACCAGCCCCAGCATTTT
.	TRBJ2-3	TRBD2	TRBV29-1	CSVRTSGGHTDTQYF	TGCAGCGTAAGGACTAGCGGGGGCCACACAGATACGCAGTATTTT
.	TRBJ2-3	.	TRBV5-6	CASSSGTLARDTQYF	TGTGCCAGCAGCTCGGGTACCTTAGCGAGGGATACGCAGTATTTT
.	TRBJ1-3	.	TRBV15	CATSRSQGNTIYF	TGTGCCACCAGCAGATCGCAGGGAAACACCATATATTTT
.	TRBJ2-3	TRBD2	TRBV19	CASHARGIADTQYF	TGTGCCAGTCACGCGCGGGGGATCGCAGATACGCAGTATTTT
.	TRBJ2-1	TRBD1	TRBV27	CASLPDRGYNEQFF	TGTGCCAGCTTACCGGACAGGGGCTACAATGAGCAGTTCTTC
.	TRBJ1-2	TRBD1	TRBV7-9	CASSLAQGAIRGYTF	TGTGCCAGCAGCTTAGCGCAGGGGGCGATTCGCGGCTACACCTTC
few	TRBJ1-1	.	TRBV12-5	CASASQGDTEAFF	TGTGCTAGTGCTTCTCAAGGGGACACTGAAGCTTTCTTT
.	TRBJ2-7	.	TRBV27	CASGSSVPYEQYF	TGTGCCAGCGGGTCTAGCGTACCCTACGAGCAGTACTTC
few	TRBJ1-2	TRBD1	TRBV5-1	CASSALGTGLGYTF	TGCGCCAGCAGCGCGCTTGGGACAGGGCTTGGCTACACCTTC
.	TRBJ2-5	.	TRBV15	CATSTWGEETQYF	TGTGCCACCAGCACCTGGGGGGAAGAGACCCAGTACTTC
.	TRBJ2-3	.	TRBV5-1	CASSLDFQGPSDTQYF	TGCGCCAGCAGCTTGGATTTCCAGGGTCCGTCAGATACGCAGTATTTT
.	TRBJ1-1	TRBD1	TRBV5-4	CASTVGQWGTEAFF	TGTGCCAGCACCGTGGGACAGTGGGGCACTGAAGCTTTCTTT
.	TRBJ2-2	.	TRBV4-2	CASRPGGELFF	TGTGCCAGCAGACCCGGCGGGGAGCTGTTTTTT
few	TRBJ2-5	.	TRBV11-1	CASSLHPKETQYF	TGTGCCAGCAGCCTCCACCCTAAAGAGACCCAGTACTTC
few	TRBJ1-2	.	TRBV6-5	CASSSAGVLGYTF	TGTGCCAGCAGTTCAGCAGGGGTGCTTGGCTACACCTTC
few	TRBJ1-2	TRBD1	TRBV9	CASRELDRAGGYTF	TGTGCCAGCAGAGAACTGGACAGGGCGGGTGGCTACACCTTC
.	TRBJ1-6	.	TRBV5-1	CASSLAMSHSPLHF	TGCGCCAGCAGCTTGGCCATGTCCCATTCACCCCTCCACTTT
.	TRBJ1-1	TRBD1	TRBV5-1	CAGFERTGGTEAFF	TGCGCCGGCTTCGAGCGAACAGGGGGCACTGAAGCTTTCTTT
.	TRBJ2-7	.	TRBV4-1	CASSQSAGSYEQYF	TGCGCCAGCAGCCAATCCGCAGGGTCCTACGAGCAGTACTTC
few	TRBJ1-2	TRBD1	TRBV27	CASSATGQGNRERGYTF	TGTGCCAGCAGCGCTACGGGACAGGGGAATAGAGAACGTGGCTACACCTTC
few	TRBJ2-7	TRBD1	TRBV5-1	CASSLLGQGDEQYF	TGCGCCAGCAGCTTGTTAGGACAGGGGGACGAGCAGTACTTC
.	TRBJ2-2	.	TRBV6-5	CASSSGAGELFF	TGTGCCAGCAGTTCAGGGGCCGGGGAGCTGTTTTTT
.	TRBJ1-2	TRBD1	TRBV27	CASRRPGQGDYGYTF	TGTGCCAGCAGGCGACCGGGACAGGGTGACTATGGCTACACCTTC
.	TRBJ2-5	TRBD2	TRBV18	CASSPMAGGLETQYF	TGTGCCAGCTCACCAATGGCGGGGGGGCTGGAGACCCAGTACTTC
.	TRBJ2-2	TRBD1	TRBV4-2	CASSTTGQGRNTGELFF	TGTGCCAGCAGCACGACGGGACAGGGTCGAAACACCGGGGAGCTGTTTTTT
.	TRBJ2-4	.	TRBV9	CASSVGGRVSDIQYF	TGTGCCAGCAGCGTAGGTGGCAGGGTATCGGACATTCAGTACTTC
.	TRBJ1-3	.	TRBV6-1	CASSTNRALDTIYF	TGTGCCAGCAGTACCAACAGGGCCCTGGACACCATATATTTT
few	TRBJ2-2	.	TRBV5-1	CASSLNRGGTGELFF	TGCGCCAGCAGCTTAAACAGGGGAGGTACCGGGGAGCTGTTTTTT
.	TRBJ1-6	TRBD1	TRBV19	CASSIQGDDSPLHF	TGTGCCAGTAGTATACAGGGGGATGATTCACCCCTCCACTTT
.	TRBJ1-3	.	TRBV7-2	CASSLGPDSSGNTIYF	TGTGCCAGCAGCTTAGGGCCGGACAGCTCTGGAAACACCATATATTTT
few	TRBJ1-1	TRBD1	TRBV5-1	CASSLRQGATEAFF	TGCGCCAGCAGCTTGCGACAGGGGGCTACTGAAGCTTTCTTT
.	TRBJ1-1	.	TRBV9	CASSRLRTTEAFF	TGTGCCAGCAGCCGGTTGAGAACCACTGAAGCTTTCTTT
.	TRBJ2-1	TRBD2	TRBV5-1	CASSLAASGGYNEQFF	TGCGCCAGCAGCTTGGCCGCTAGCGGGGGATACAATGAGCAGTTCTTC
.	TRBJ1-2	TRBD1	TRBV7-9	CASSFSREGAGGYTF	TGTGCCAGCAGCTTCTCGCGTGAGGGGGCAGGTGGCTACACCTTC
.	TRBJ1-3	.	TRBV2	CASSGLRQVGGSGNTIYF	TGTGCCAGCAGTGGCCTCAGACAGGTGGGCGGCTCTGGAAACACCATATATTTT
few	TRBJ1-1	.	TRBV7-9	CASSPGSNNEAFF	TGTGCCAGCAGCCCCGGGTCCAATAATGAAGCTTTCTTT
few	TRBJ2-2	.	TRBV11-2	CASSLAGLRNTGELFF	TGTGCCAGCAGCTTAGCCGGACTTCGTAACACCGGGGAGCTGTTTTTT
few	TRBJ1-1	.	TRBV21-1	CASSKGQGTTEAFF	TGTGCCAGCAGCAAAGGTCAGGGGACCACTGAAGCTTTCTTT
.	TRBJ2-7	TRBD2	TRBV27	CASSLVLAGEQYF	TGTGCCAGCAGTTTGGTACTAGCGGGAGAGCAGTACTTC
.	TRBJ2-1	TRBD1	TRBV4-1	CASSQEYRDRYNEQFF	TGCGCCAGCAGCCAAGAATATAGGGACAGATACAATGAGCAGTTCTTC
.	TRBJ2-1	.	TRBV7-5	CVRSLTGKLQGVNEQFF	TGTGTCAGAAGCTTAACAGGGAAGCTACAGGGAGTTAATGAGCAGTTCTTC
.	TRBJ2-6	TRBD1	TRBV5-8	CASNAPGQGSGANVLTF	TGTGCCAGCAACGCGCCGGGACAGGGCTCTGGGGCCAACGTCCTGACTTTC
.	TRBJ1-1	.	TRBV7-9	CASSLQGNTEAFF	TGTGCCAGCAGCTTGCAGGGGAACACTGAAGCTTTCTTT